The clone carrying this TCR beta chain was detected a few times. Germline values: CDR1 DFQATT, CDR2 SNEGSKA (reference sequence). This CDR3 has 13 residues. The use of a sample-barcoded 5' primer and a J-beta primer mix characterized a second PCR of about 6 to 11 cycles. TCRdb re-analysed the 5' RACE reads in MiXCR, keeping a single row per CDR3 protein. The data contain more than 500,000 distinct CDR3 sequences, roughly a quarter of them singletons. The sample originates from a study of blood T cells in healthy people across ages. The same sample was also studied in work on T cells of mothers and their children. In that study: Unrelated mother-child pairs always had slightly, but never significantly, lower normalized overlap than related pairs.

The chain employs TRBV20-1 and TRBJ2-1; D unresolved. The end of the DNA is better explained by TRBJ2-5, so the J call may be wrong. The clonotype originates from a boy aged 2 to 10 in good health. Specimen: blood. The CDR3 spells CSAETLGIETQYF. For the CDR3, the DNA is TGCAGTGCCGAGACCCTGGGGATAGAGACCCAGTACTTC.